This T cell receptor (beta chain) was documented in a study of T-cell reconstitution after alpha-beta-depleted transplantation in children. Preparing the TCRbeta library involved the use of unique molecular identifiers. One entry per CDR3 protein results from TCRdb running MiXCR on the PCR reads. The repertoire has 140,000 or so distinct CDR3 sequences, around 8.5% of them found once; the top ten carry 15% to 20%. There are many counts of this clonotype. V lost 5 bases and J lost 2, with 15 bases in between. The V gene's germline CDR1 is DFQATT and CDR2 SNEGSKA (reference sequence). The CDR3 is made up of 14 amino acids.

The sample in question was PBMCs, mostly from graft donor cells, obtained 180 days after TCRalphabeta/CD19-depleted stem cell transplant. The receptor comes from a female patient younger than 10 who had a stem cell transplant for congenital amegakaryocytic thrombocytopenia, so the T cells may come from the graft donor. V is TRBV20-1 and J is TRBJ2-5, with a possible D match to TRBD2 (6 bases). Written as DNA, the CDR3 is TGCAGTGCTGGTAAACCGGGACTGCAAGAGACCCAGTACTTC. It specifies CSAGKPGLQETQYF.